A selection of T cell receptor beta chains follows, all from one sample in a study of T cells in Graves' hyperthyroidism and ophthalmopathy. TCRdb called the multiplex PCR reads again in MiXCR, with one record for every CDR3 protein. The sample carries about 710,000 distinct CDR3 sequences, 16% recorded once. Material for sequencing was blood. These receptors all stem from a man between 18 and 35 years old with Graves' hyperthyroidism. Each CDR3 is given with its conserved first and last residue. D genes are given only for firm matches. Size values are once, few and many counts, or a class for expanded clones, and some rows have none.

many	-	TRBV5-1	TRBJ2-6	TGCGCCAGCAGCGGGACGGCTGGGGCCAACGTCCTGACTTTC	CASSGTAGANVLTF
many	TRBD2	TRBV7-9	TRBJ2-7	TGTGCCAGCAGCCCAGCGGACGGGCAAGGCGGGAGGTTCTACGAGCAGTACTTC	CASSPADGQGGRFYEQYF
-	-	TRBV11-2	TRBJ2-7	TGTGCCAGCAGCTGGCAGGGCCTCCCCTACGAGCAGTACTTC	CASSWQGLPYEQYF
-	TRBD1	TRBV7-9	TRBJ2-1	TGTGCCAGCAGCTCGGACAGGTCCGACAATGAGCAGTTCTTC	CASSSDRSDNEQFF
many	TRBD2	TRBV28	TRBJ2-1	TGTGCCAGCACGTCCTTCGGGACTAGCGGGTCGAGCTCCTACAATGAGCAGTTCTTC	CASTSFGTSGSSSYNEQFF
few	-	TRBV4-2	TRBJ2-6	TGTGCCAGCAGCCAAGATCAGGGTAGCCTGTCCGGGGCCAACGTCCTGACTTTC	CASSQDQGSLSGANVLTF
-	TRBD1	TRBV5-1	TRBJ1-2	TGCGCCAGCAGTTGGGACAGCCGTAACTATGGCTACACCTTC	CASSWDSRNYGYTF
-	TRBD1	TRBV29-1	TRBJ1-2	TGCAGCGTGTGGCTACCAGGGGGATCCGGCTACACCTTC	CSVWLPGGSGYTF
many	-	TRBV20-1	TRBJ2-7	TGCAGTGCTGCTGACACCGGGACACACACCTACGAGCAGTACTTC	CSAADTGTHTYEQYF
-	-	TRBV28	TRBJ2-4	TGTGCCAGCAGTTTAAAGGGAGGTGGGGCTACACTAGCCAAAAACATTCAGTACTTC	CASSLKGGGATLAKNIQYF
-	-	TRBV24-1	TRBJ2-1	TGTGCCACCAGTGATCCATACCCCCTTTATCACTCCTACAATGAGCAGTTCTTC	CATSDPYPLYHSYNEQFF
many	TRBD2	TRBV20-1	TRBJ2-7	TGCAGTGCTAGAGACAGGACTAGGGGATACGAGCAGTACTTC	CSARDRTRGYEQYF
-	-	TRBV4-1	TRBJ2-1	TGCGCCAGCAGCCAAGAACAGGACTCCCACTACAATGAGCAGTTCTTC	CASSQEQDSHYNEQFF
-	TRBD2	TRBV5-5	TRBJ2-3	TGTGCCAGCAGCTTAGCGGGAGCCTCCGGAGATACGCAGTATTTT	CASSLAGASGDTQYF
few	-	TRBV5-1	TRBJ2-2	TGCGCCAGCAGCCCATACCTAGGGGGGCGCGCGAACACCGGGGAGCTGTTTTTT	CASSPYLGGRANTGELFF
few	TRBD1	TRBV24-1	TRBJ2-7	TGTGCCACCAGCCCGGGACAGGGTGCCGAGCAGTACTTC	CATSPGQGAEQYF
many	-	TRBV11-2	TRBJ2-1	TGTGCCAGCAGCCAAACTCGATACAATGAGCAGTTCTTC	CASSQTRYNEQFF
-	TRBD1	TRBV6-1	TRBJ2-1	TGTGCCAGCAACCCGGGACAGGGGCTAAACGGCGGGGCTTATGAGCAGTTCTTC	CASNPGQGLNGGAYEQFF
many	TRBD2	TRBV27	TRBJ2-7	TGTGCCAGCAGTGCGAGCGGGAGGGTCTCCTACGAGCAGTACTTC	CASSASGRVSYEQYF
many	-	TRBV12-3/TRBV12-4	TRBJ1-1	TGTGCCAGCAGTTTCCGCAGGGGTCGAACTGAAGCTTTCTTT	CASSFRRGRTEAFF
few	-	TRBV18	TRBJ2-1	TGTGCCAGCTCACCATATAATAGTCAGAACAATGAGCAGTTCTTC	CASSPYNSQNNEQFF
-	-	TRBV6-1	TRBJ1-5	TGTGCCAGCAGTGAAGCGCAGGGTTGGCAGCCCCAGCATTTT	CASSEAQGWQPQHF
few	-	TRBV10-3	TRBJ2-1	TGTGCCATCGGGGGGAACTTCGCGAGCTCCTACAATGAGCAGTTCTTC	CAIGGNFASSYNEQFF
many	-	TRBV6-6	TRBJ1-1	TGTGCCAGCAGTTACTTTGGGGGCACTGAAGCTTTCTTT	CASSYFGGTEAFF
few	TRBD1	TRBV12-3/TRBV12-4	TRBJ1-6	TGTGCCAGCACCCAGGACAGGGGATGGGCACCCCTCCACTTT	CASTQDRGWAPLHF
-	TRBD1	TRBV5-1	TRBJ1-1	TGCGCCAGCAGCCCAACCGGACAGGGGGCACTAAACACTGAAGCTTTCTTT	CASSPTGQGALNTEAFF
few	TRBD1	TRBV9	TRBJ1-2	TGTGCCAGCAGCGGATACAGGGGGCTGGAATATGGCTACACCTTC	CASSGYRGLEYGYTF
few	TRBD2	TRBV20-1	TRBJ2-3	TGCAGTGCTAGGGCCAGCGGGAAGACAGATACGCAGTATTTT	CSARASGKTDTQYF